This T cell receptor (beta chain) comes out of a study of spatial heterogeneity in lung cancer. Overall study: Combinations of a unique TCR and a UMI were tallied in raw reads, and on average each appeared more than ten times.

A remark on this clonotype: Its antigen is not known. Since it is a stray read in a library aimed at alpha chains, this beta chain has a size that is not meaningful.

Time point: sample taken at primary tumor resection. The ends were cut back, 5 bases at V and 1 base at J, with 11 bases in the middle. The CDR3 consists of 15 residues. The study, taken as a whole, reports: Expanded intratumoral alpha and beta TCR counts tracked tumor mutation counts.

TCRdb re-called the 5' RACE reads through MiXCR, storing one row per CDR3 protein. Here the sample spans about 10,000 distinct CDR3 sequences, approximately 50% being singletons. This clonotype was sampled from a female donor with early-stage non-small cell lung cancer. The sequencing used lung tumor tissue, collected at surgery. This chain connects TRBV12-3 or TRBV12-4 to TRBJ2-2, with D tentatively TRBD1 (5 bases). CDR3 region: CASSARTLNTGELFF. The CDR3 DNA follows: TGTGCCAGCAGTGCTCGGACACTGAACACCGGGGAGCTGTTTTTT.